This T cell receptor beta chain was recorded in a study of T cells in localized non-small cell lung cancer. Study-wide results and caveats: Uninvolved adjacent lung had more T cell clonality than any other tissue, topping tumor. Across samples, adjacent lung featured a median around 60 of the top 100 tumor clones. Multi-region tumor sequencing was not done, so intratumor heterogeneity could not be excluded.

This clone was seen a single time. No antigen is known for it. Method: immunoSEQ multiplex PCR; TCRdb's copy keeps in-frame clones and lacks some. There are over 20,000 clones in the sample; around 90% occur only once, and less than 30% lies in the top ten. Germline-derived CDR1 and CDR2 are SGHRS and YFSETQ. The CDR3 covers 16 residues. Trimming took off 0 bases at V and 1 base at J, with 11 bases between the two ends. This receptor was identified in an older male donor with stage II lung adenocarcinoma. This chain uses TRBV5-1 with TRBJ2-4, with D possibly TRBD2 on 6 matching bases. The sequences come from peripheral blood mononuclear cells, collected before any cancer treatment. CDR3 sequence (DNA): TGCGCCAGCAGCTTGGGGGTAGCGGCTGCCAAAAACATTCAGTACTTC. Amino acid sequence: CASSLGVAAAKNIQYF.